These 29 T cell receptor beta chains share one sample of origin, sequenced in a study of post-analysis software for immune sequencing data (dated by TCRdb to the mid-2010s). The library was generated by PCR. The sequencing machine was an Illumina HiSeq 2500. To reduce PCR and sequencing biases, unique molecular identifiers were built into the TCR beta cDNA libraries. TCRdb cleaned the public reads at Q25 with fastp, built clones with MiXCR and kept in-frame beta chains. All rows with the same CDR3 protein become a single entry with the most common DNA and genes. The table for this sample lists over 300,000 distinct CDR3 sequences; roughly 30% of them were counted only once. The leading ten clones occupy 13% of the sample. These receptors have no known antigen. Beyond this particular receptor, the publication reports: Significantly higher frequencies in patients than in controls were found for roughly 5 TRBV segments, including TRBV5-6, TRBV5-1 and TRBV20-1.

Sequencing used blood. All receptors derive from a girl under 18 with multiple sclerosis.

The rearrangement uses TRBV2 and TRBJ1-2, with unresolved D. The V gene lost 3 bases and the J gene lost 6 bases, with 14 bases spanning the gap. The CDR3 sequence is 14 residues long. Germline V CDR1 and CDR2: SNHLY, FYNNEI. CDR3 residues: CASSEKGERDGYTF. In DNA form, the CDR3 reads TGTGCCAGCAGTGAGAAAGGAGAGCGGGATGGCTACACCTTC.

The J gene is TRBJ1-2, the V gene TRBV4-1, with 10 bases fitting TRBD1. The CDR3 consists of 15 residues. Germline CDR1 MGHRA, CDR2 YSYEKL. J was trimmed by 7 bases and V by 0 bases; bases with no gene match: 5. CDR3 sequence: CASSQDRDRGFGYTF. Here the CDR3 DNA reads TGCGCCAGCAGCCAAGACCGGGACAGGGGATTTGGCTACACCTTC.

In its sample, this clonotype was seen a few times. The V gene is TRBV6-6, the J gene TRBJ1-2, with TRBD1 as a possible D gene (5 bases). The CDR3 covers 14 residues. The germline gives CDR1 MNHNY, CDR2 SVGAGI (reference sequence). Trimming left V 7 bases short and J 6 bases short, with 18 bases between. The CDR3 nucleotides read TGTGCCAGCAATCCCGTGCAGGGAACAAATGGCTACACCTTC. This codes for CASNPVQGTNGYTF.

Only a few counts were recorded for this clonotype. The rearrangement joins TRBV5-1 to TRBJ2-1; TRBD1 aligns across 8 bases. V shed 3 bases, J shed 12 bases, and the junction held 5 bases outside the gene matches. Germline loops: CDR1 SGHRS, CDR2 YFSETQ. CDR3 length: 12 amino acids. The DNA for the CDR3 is TGCGCCAGCAGCTCCGGACAGGGCAGGCAGTTCTTC. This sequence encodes CASSSGQGRQFF.

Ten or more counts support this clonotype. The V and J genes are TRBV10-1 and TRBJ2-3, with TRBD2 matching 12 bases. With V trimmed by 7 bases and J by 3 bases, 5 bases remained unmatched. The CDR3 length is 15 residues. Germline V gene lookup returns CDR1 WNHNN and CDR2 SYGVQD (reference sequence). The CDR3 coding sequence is TGCGCCAGCACCGAGGGGACTAGCGGGACAGATACGCAGTATTTT. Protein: CASTEGTSGTDTQYF.

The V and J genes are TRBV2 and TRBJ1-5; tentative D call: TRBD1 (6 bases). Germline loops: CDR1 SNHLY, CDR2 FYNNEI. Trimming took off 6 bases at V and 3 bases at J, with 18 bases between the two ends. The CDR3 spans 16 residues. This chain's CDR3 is CASRKEGGENNQPQHF. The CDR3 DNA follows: TGTGCCAGCAGGAAAGAAGGGGGAGAGAACAATCAGCCCCAGCATTTT.

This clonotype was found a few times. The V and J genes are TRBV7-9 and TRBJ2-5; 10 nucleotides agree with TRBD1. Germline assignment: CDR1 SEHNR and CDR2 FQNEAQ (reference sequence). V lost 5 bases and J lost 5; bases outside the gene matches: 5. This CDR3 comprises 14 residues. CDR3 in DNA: TGTGCCAGCAGCCTTGGGACAGGGGATGAGACCCAGTACTTC. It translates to CASSLGTGDETQYF. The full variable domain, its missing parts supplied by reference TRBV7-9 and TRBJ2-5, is DTGVSQNPRHKITKRGQNVTFRCDPISEHNRLYWYRQTLGQGPEFLTYFQNEAQLEKSRLLSDRFSAERPKGSFSTLEIQRTEQGDSAMYLCASSLGTGDETQYFGPGTRLLVL.

The CDR3 here is CSVGGADRGYEQYF. CDR3 in DNA: TGCAGCGTTGGAGGGGCGGATAGAGGGTACGAGCAGTACTTC. The chain carries TRBV29-1 and TRBJ2-7, with D perhaps given as TRBD1 or TRBD2 (5 bases each). With 4 bases removed from V and 4 bases from J, the gap between germline ends came to 17 bases. The CDR3 is 14 residues long. Germline V gene data show CDR1 as SQVTM and CDR2 as ANQGSEA.

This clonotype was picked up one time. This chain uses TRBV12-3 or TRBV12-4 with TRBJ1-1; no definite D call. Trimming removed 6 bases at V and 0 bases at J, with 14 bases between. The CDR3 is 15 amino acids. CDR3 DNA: TGTGCCAGCAGCCGTTCGGTACTCATGAACACTGAAGCTTTCTTT. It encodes CASSRSVLMNTEAFF.

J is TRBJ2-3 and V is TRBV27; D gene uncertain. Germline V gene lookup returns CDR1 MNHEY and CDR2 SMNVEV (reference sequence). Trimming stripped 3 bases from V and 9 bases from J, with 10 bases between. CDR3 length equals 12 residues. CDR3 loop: CASSFIGQTQYF. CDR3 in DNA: TGTGCCAGCAGTTTCATAGGCCAAACGCAGTATTTT.

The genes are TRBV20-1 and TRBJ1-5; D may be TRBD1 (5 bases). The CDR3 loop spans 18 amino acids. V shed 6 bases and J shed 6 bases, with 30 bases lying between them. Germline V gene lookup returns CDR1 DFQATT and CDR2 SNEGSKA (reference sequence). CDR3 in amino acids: CSATLRGGARAEGQPQHF. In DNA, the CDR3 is TGCAGTGCCACCTTACGAGGTGGGGCCAGGGCGGAAGGTCAGCCCCAGCATTTT.

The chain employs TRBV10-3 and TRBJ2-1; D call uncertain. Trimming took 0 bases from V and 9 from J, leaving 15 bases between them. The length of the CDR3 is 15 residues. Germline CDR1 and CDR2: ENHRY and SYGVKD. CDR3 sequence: CAISESTFGVSEQFF. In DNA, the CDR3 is TGTGCCATCAGTGAGTCGACGTTCGGTGTCTCTGAGCAGTTCTTC.

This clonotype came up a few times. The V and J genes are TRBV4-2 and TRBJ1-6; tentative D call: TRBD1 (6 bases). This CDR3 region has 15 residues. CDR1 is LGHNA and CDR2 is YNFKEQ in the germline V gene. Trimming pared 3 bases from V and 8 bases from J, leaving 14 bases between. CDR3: CASSHPQGGYSPLHF. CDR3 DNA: TGTGCCAGCAGCCACCCACAGGGAGGGTATTCACCCCTCCACTTT.

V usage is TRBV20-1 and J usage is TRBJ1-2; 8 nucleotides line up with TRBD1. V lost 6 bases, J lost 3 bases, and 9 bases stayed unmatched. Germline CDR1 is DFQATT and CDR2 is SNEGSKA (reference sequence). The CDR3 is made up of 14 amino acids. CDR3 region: CSATIQGEYYGYTF. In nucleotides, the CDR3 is TGCAGTGCCACCATACAGGGGGAGTACTATGGCTACACCTTC.

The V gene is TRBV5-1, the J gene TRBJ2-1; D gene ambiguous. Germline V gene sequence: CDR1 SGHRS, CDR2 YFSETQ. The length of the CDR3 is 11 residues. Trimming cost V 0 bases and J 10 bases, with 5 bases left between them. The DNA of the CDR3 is TGCGCCAGCAGCTTGGGCGTCGAGCAGTTCTTC. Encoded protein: CASSLGVEQFF.

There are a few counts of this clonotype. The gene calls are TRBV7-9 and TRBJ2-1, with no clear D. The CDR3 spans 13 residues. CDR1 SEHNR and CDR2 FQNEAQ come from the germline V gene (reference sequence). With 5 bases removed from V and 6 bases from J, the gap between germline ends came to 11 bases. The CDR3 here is CASSHEVSNEQFF. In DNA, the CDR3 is TGTGCCAGCAGCCACGAGGTCAGCAATGAGCAGTTCTTC.

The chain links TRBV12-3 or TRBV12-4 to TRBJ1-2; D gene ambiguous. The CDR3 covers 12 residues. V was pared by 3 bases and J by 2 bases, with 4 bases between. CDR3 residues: CASSLTNYGYTF. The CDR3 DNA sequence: TGTGCCAGCAGTTTGACCAACTATGGCTACACCTTC.

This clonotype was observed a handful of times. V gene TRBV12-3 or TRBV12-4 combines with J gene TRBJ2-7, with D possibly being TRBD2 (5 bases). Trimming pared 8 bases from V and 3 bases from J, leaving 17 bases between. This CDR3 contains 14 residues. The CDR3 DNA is TGTGCCAGCCGACTCCAGGCGGCGGGCTACGAGCAGTACTTC. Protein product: CASRLQAAGYEQYF.

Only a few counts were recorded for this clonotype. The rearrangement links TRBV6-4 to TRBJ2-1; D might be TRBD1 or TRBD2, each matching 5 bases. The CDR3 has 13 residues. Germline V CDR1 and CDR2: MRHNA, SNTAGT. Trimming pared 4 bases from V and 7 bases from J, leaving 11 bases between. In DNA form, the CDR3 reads TGTGCCAGCAGTGCAGGGACCCATAATGAGCAGTTCTTC. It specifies CASSAGTHNEQFF.

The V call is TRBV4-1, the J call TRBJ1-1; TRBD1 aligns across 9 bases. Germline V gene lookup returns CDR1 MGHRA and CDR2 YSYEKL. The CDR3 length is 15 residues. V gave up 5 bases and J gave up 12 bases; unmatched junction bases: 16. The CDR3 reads CASSAGQGRTRKTFF. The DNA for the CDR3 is TGCGCCAGCAGCGCGGGACAGGGAAGGACGAGGAAAACTTTCTTT.

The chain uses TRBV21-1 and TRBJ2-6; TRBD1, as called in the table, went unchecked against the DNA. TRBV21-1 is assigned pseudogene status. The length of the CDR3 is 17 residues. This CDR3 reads CASSLSAGGSGANVLTF. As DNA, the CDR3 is TGTGCCAGCAGCCTATCGGCGGGGGGCTCTGGGGCCAACGTCCTGACTTTC.

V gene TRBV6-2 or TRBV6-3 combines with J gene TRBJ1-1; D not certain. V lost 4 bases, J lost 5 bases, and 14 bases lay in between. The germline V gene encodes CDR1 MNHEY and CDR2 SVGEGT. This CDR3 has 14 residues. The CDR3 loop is CASSSGIRGTEAFF. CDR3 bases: TGTGCCAGCAGTTCCGGGATCCGGGGAACTGAAGCTTTCTTT.

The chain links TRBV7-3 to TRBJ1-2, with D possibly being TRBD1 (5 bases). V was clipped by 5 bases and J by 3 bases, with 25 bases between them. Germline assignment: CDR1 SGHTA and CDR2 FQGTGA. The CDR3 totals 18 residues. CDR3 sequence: CASSPGPGLSKEYYGYTF. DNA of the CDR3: TGTGCCAGCAGCCCCGGCCCGGGACTCTCTAAAGAGTACTATGGCTACACCTTC.

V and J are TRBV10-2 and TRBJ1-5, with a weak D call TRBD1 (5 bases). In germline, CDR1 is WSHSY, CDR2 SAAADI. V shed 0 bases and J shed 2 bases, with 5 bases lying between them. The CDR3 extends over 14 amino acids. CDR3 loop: CASSESQGNQPQHF. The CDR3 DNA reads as TGCGCCAGCAGTGAGTCACAGGGCAATCAGCCCCAGCATTTT.

CDR3 in amino acids: CASSTAIEAFF. For the CDR3, the DNA is TGCGCCAGCAGCACGGCAATTGAAGCTTTCTTT. J is TRBJ1-1 and V is TRBV5-1, with unresolved D. The CDR3 contains 11 residues. Deletions cut 4 bases from V and 7 bases from J, with 8 bases between. CDR1 and CDR2 from the germline V gene are SGHRS and YFSETQ. The variable domain in full, with the rest retrieved from reference TRBV5-1 and TRBJ1-1, is KAGVTQTPRYLIKTRGQQVTLSCSPISGHRSVSWYQQTPGQGLQFLFEYFSETQRNKGNFPGRFSGRQFSNSRSEMNVSTLELGDSALYLCASSTAIEAFFGQGTRLTVV.

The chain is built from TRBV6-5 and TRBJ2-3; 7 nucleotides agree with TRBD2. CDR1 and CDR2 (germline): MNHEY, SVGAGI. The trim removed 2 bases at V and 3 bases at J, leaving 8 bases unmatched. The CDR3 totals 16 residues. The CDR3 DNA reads TGTGCCAGCAGTTACGGTCCGGGAGGTAGGACAGATACGCAGTATTTT. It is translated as CASSYGPGGRTDTQYF.

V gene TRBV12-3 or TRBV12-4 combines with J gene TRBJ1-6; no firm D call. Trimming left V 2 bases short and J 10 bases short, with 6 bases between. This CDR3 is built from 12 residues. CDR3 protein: CASSLLESPLHF. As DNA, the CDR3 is TGTGCCAGCAGTTTACTGGAGTCACCCCTCCACTTT.

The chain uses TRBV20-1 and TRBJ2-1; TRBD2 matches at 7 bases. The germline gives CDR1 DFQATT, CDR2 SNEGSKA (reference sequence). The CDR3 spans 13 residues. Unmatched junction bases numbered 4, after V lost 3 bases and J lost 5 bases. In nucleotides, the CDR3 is TGCAGTGCTAGTGGACTAGGCCACAATGAGCAGTTCTTC. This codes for CSASGLGHNEQFF.

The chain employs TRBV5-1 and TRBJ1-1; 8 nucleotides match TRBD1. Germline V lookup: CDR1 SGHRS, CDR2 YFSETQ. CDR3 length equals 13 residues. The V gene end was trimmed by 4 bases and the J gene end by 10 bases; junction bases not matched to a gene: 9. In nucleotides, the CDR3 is TGCGCCAGCAGCGACTACACGGACAGGGTAGCTTTCTTT. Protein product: CASSDYTDRVAFF.